A selection of T cell receptor beta chains follows, all from one sample in a study of blood T cells in healthy people across ages. TCRdb re-called the 5' RACE reads with MiXCR, one entry per CDR3 protein. The sample has 800,000 to 950,000 distinct CDR3 sequences; 25% to 30% are singletons. These data also featured in a second study, about T cells of mothers and their children.

The source material was blood. These receptors were obtained from a woman aged 40 to 50 in good health. The CDR3 runs from the conserved cysteine through the conserved F or W. A D gene is named only where the DNA matches it firmly. Clone size is stated in some rows and not others, as once, few, many or a class when expanded.

abundance	v_gene	d_gene	j_gene	CDR3nt	CDR3aa
few	TRBV5-5	-	TRBJ1-1	TGTGCCAGCAGCTGGAGGGGAGGACAACCCGCTGAAGCTTTCTTT	CASSWRGGQPAEAFF
-	TRBV11-2	TRBD1	TRBJ2-5	TGTGCCAGCAGCTTTGGACCAACAGGGGGCATAGAGACCCAGTACTTC	CASSFGPTGGIETQYF
many	TRBV24-1	-	TRBJ2-1	TGTGCCACCAGTGAGGGGGCGGGATGGATTGAGCAGTTCTTC	CATSEGAGWIEQFF
few	TRBV7-3	-	TRBJ2-2	TGTGCCAGCAGCTTTCGAGGGGGGACCGGGGAGCTGTTTTTT	CASSFRGGTGELFF
many	TRBV29-1	-	TRBJ2-7	TGCAGCGTTGAAGAAGCGAGGGGCAGGGGCTACGAGCAGTACTTC	CSVEEARGRGYEQYF
many	TRBV4-1	-	TRBJ2-1	TGCGCCAGCAGCCAAGGGTTAGCGATGGATGAGCAGTTCTTC	CASSQGLAMDEQFF
many	TRBV7-2	TRBD2	TRBJ2-3	TGTGCCAGCAGACGCGAGCTAGCGGGGGAACGGGATACGCAGTATTTT	CASRRELAGERDTQYF
-	TRBV28	-	TRBJ1-1	TGTGCCAGCATGCAGGCCACTGAAGCTTTCTTT	CASMQATEAFF
few	TRBV20-1	TRBD2	TRBJ2-1	TGCAGTGCTACCCCTGGACTAGCTGGTAGTGAGCAGTTCTTC	CSATPGLAGSEQFF
-	TRBV27	TRBD1	TRBJ1-2	TGTGCCGGCAGTTTGTATGCGACAGGGCTGCAGGGCTACACCTTC	CAGSLYATGLQGYTF
few	TRBV18	TRBD1	TRBJ1-2	TGTGCCAGCTCACCGCAGACAGGGGCGAGTAGTTATGGCTACACCTTC	CASSPQTGASSYGYTF
many	TRBV24-1	TRBD2	TRBJ2-3	TGTGCCACCAGTGACCCGGGACTAGCGGGAGGAGATACGCAGTATTTT	CATSDPGLAGGDTQYF
-	TRBV7-2	-	TRBJ2-3	TGTGCCAGCAGCTCAGACCGAAAGGATACGCAGTATTTT	CASSSDRKDTQYF
few	TRBV24-1	-	TRBJ2-1	TGTGCCACCAGTGACCCCAGACGCCCCGGAGCTGAGCAGTTCTTC	CATSDPRRPGAEQFF
-	TRBV28	-	TRBJ2-7	TGTGCCAGCAGCCGCGATGTAGTGAGCTCCTACGAGCAGTACTTC	CASSRDVVSSYEQYF
-	TRBV18	-	TRBJ1-6	TGTGCCAGCTCACCCTCGGACAGCGGACAGAATTCACCCCTCCACTTT	CASSPSDSGQNSPLHF
-	TRBV27	TRBD2	TRBJ2-7	TGTGCCAGCAGTTTAGGCGGGAGGCTCAGCTCCTACGAGCAGTACTTC	CASSLGGRLSSYEQYF
-	TRBV12-3/TRBV12-4	TRBD1	TRBJ1-4	TGTGCCAGCAGTGCACCAGAGGGACAGATTAATGAAAAACTGTGTTTT	CASSAPEGQINEKLCF
few	TRBV28	-	TRBJ1-1	TGTGCCAGCAGTTTCGGACAGTATGAAGCTTTCTTT	CASSFGQYEAFF
-	TRBV20-1	TRBD1	TRBJ2-7	TGCAGTGCACTCCCCCGGGACAGGGGATTGCCCGAGCAGTACTTC	CSALPRDRGLPEQYF
-	TRBV20-1	-	TRBJ2-7	TGCAGTGCTAGTAGATCCGCAGAAACCTACGAGCAGTACTTC	CSASRSAETYEQYF
few	TRBV6-5	-	TRBJ1-1	TGTGCCAGCAGTTCCCCAGGTCAGGTCACTGAAGCTTTCTTT	CASSSPGQVTEAFF
many	TRBV28	TRBD1	TRBJ1-2	TGTGCCAGCACTTCAGGGGGAGCGGACGCTAACTATGGCTACACCTTC	CASTSGGADANYGYTF
many	TRBV4-3	-	TRBJ1-3	TGCGCCAGCAGCCAAGAGGGACTCTCTGGAAACACCATATATTTT	CASSQEGLSGNTIYF